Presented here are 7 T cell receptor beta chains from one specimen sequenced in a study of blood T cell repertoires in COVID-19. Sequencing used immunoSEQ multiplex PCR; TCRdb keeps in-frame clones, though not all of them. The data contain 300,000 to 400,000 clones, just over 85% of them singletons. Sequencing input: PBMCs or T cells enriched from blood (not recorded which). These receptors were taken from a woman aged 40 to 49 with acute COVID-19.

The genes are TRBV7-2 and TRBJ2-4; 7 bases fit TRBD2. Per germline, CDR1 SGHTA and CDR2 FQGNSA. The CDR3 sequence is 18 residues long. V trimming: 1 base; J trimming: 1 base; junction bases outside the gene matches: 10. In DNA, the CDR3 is TGTGCCAGCAGCTTAGTGGCTAGCGGTCTTAAGGCCAAAAACATTCAGTACTTC. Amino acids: CASSLVASGLKAKNIQYF.

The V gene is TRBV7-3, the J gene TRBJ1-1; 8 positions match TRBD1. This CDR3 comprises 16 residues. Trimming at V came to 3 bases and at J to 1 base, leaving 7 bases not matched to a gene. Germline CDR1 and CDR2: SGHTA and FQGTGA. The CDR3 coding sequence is TGTGCCAGCAGCTTGGGTCGGCAGGGGGCGAACACTGAAGCTTTCTTT. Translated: CASSLGRQGANTEAFF.

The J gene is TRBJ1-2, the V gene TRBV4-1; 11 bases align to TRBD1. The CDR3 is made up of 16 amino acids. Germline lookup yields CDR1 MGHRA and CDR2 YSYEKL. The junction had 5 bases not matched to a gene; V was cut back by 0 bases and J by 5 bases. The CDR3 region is CASSQEGTGGFYGYTF. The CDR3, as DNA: TGCGCCAGCAGCCAAGAAGGGACAGGGGGTTTTTATGGCTACACCTTC.

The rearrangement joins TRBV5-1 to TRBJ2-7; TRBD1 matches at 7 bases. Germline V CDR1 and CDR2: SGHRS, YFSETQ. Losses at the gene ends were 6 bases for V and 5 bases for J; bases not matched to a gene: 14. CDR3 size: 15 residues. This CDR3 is CASMKGTGATHEQYF. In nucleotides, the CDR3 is TGCGCCAGCATGAAGGGAACAGGGGCAACCCACGAGCAGTACTTC.

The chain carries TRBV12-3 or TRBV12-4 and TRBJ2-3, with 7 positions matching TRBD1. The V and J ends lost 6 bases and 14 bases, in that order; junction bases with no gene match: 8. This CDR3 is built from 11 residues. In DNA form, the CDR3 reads TGTGCCAGCAGCTCCAGACAGGGACGGTATTTT. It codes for CASSSRQGRYF.

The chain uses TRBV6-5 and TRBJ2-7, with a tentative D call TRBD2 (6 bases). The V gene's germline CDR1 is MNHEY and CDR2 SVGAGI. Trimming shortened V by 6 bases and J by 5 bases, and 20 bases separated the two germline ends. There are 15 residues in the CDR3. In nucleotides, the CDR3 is TGTGCCAGCAGAACTTCCGGGACTGAACCCGACGAGCAGTACTTC. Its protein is CASRTSGTEPDEQYF.

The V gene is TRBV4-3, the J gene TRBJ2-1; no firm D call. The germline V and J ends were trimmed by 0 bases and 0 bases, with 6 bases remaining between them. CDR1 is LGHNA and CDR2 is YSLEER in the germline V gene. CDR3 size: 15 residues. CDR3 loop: CASSQDLSSYNEQFF. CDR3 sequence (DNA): TGCGCCAGCAGCCAAGATCTGAGCTCCTACAATGAGCAGTTCTTC.